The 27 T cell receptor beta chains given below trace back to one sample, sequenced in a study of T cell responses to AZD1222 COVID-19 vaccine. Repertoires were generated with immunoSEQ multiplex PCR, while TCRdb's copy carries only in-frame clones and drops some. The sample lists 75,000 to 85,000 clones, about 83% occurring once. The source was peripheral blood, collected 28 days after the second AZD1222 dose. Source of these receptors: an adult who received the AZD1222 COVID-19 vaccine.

CDR3 sequence (DNA): TGTGCCAGCAGCTTGTTATACATGAGTCGAGGCTACACCTTC. Residues: CASSLLYMSRGYTF. The rearrangement links TRBV5-6 to TRBJ1-2; no clear D gene. The V gene's germline CDR1 is SGHDT and CDR2 YYEEEE. CDR3 length: 14 residues. V was pared by 1 base and J by 8 bases, with 15 bases between.

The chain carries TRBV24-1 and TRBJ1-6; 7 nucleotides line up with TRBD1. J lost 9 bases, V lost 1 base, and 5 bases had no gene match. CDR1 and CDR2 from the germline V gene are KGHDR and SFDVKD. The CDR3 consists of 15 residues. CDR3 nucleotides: TGTGCCACCAGTGATTTATTCAGGGACAGTTCACCCCTCCACTTT. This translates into CATSDLFRDSSPLHF.

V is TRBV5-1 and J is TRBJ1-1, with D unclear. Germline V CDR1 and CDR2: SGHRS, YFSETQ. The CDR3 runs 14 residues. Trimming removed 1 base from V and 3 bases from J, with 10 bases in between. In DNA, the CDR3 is TGCGCCAGCAGCTTGAAGGGTGGGGACACTGAAGCTTTCTTT. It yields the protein CASSLKGGDTEAFF.

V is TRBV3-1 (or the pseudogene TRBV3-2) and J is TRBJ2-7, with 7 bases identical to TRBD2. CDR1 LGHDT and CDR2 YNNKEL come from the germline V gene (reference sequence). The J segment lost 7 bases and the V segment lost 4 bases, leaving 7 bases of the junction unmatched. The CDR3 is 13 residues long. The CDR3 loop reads CASSLRLAGEQYF. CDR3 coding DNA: TGTGCCAGCAGCCTTAGACTAGCCGGGGAGCAGTACTTC.

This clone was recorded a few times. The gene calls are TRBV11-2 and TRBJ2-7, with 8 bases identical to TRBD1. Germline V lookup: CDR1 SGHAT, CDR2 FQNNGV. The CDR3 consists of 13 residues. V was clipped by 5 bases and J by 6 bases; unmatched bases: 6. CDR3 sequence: CASSQDRDGEQYF. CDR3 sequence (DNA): TGTGCCAGCAGCCAGGACAGGGACGGCGAGCAGTACTTC.

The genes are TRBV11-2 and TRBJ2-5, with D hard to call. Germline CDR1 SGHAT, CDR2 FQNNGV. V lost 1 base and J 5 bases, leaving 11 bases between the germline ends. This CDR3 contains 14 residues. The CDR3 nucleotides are TGTGCCAGCAGCTTAGTAGGGTCCGGGGAGACCCAGTACTTC. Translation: CASSLVGSGETQYF.

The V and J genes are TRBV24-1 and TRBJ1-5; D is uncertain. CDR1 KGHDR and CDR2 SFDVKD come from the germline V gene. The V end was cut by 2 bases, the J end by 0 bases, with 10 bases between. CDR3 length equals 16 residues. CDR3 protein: CATSDSRRNSNQPQHF. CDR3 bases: TGTGCCACCAGTGATTCTCGACGGAATAGCAATCAGCCCCAGCATTTT.

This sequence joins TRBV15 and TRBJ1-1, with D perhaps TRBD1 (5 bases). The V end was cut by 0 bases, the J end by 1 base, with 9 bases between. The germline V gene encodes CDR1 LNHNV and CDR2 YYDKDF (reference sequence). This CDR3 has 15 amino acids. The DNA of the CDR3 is TGTGCCACCAGCAGAGATCGCGGGGCGAACACTGAAGCTTTCTTT. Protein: CATSRDRGANTEAFF.

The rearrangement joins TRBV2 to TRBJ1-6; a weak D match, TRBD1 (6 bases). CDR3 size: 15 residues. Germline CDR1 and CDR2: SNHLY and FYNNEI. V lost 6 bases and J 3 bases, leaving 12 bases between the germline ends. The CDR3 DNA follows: TGTGCCAGCAGAAAGGGGGGAGGCTATAATTCACCCCTCCACTTT. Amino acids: CASRKGGGYNSPLHF.

CDR3 amino acids: CAITGDTNYGYTF. In DNA form, the CDR3 reads TGTGCCATCACCGGGGACACAAACTATGGCTACACCTTC. The V gene is TRBV10-3, the J gene TRBJ1-2; D is possibly TRBD1 (6 bases). Germline V lookup: CDR1 ENHRY, CDR2 SYGVKD. V lost 7 bases to trimming and J lost 2 bases, with 11 bases between them. CDR3 length equals 13 residues.

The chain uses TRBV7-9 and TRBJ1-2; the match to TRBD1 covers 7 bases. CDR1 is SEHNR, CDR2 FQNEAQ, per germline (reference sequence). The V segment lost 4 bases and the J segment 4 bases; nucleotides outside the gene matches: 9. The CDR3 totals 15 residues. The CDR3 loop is CASSSPRRTGYGYTF. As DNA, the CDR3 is TGTGCCAGCAGCTCACCACGCCGGACAGGCTATGGCTACACCTTC.

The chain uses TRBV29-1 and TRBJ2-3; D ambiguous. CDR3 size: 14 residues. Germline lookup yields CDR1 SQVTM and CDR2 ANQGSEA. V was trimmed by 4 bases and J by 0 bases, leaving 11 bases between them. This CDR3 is CSVALGTSTDTQYF. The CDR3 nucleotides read TGCAGCGTTGCCCTGGGAACTAGCACAGATACGCAGTATTTT.

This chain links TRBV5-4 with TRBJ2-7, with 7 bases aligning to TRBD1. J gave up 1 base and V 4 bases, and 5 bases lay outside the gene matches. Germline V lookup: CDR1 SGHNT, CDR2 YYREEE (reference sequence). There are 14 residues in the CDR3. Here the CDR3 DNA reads TGTGCCAGCAGCCCGCCAGGGGGATCCTACGAGCAGTACTTC. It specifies CASSPPGGSYEQYF.

The CDR3 region is CANRGGRYNEQFF. CDR3 coding DNA: TGTGCCAACCGCGGGGGGCGCTACAATGAGCAGTTCTTC. This sequence joins TRBV10-3 and TRBJ2-1; 8 bases agree with TRBD2. V dropped 10 bases and J dropped 3; count of bases not matched to a gene: 5. The CDR3 consists of 13 residues. Germline loops: CDR1 ENHRY, CDR2 SYGVKD.

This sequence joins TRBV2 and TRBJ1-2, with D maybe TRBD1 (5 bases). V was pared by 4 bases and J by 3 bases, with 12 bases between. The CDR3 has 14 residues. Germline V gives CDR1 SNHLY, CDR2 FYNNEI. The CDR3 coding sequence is TGTGCCAGCAGTGCACAGGACAAATACTATGGCTACACCTTC. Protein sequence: CASSAQDKYYGYTF.

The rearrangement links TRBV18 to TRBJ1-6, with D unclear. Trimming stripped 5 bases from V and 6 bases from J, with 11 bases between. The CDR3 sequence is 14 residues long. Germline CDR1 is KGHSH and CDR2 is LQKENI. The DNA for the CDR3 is TGTGCCAGCTCATCGGACGGAGCTAATTCACCCCTCCACTTT. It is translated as CASSSDGANSPLHF.

CDR3 in amino acids: CASSLQLTGLATEAFF. The CDR3 DNA is TGTGCCAGCAGCTTACAACTGACAGGGTTGGCCACTGAAGCTTTCTTT. The genes are TRBV5-8 and TRBJ1-1, with 7 bases matching TRBD1. The length of the CDR3 is 16 residues. Germline-derived CDR1 and CDR2 are SGHTS and YDEGEE. V shed 2 bases and J 4 bases; nucleotides not matched to a gene: 11. The full variable domain, its missing parts supplied by reference TRBV5-8 and TRBJ1-1, is EAGVTQSPTHLIKTRGQQATLRCSPISGHTSVYWYQQALGLGLQFLLWYDEGEERNRGNFPPRFSGRQFPNYSSELNVNALELEDSALYLCASSLQLTGLATEAFFGQGTRLTVV.

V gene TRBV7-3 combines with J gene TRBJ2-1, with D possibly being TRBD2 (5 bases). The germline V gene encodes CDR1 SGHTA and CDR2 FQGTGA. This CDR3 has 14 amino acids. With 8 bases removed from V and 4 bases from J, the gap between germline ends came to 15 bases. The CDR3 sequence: CASSARADYNEQFF. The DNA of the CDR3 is TGTGCCAGCTCCGCGCGGGCGGATTACAATGAGCAGTTCTTC.

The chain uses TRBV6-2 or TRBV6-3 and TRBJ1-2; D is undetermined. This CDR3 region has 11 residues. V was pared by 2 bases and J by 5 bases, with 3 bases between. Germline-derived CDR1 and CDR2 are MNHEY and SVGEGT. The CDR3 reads CASSYGYGYTF. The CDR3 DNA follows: TGTGCCAGCAGTTACGGATATGGCTACACCTTC.

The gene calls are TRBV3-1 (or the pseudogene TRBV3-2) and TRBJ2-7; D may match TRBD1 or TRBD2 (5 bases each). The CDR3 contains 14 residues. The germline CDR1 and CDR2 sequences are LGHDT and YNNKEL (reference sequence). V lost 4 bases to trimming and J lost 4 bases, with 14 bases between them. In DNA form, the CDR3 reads TGTGCCAGCAGCCTTCCGGGGCTAGGGTACGAGCAGTACTTC. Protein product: CASSLPGLGYEQYF.

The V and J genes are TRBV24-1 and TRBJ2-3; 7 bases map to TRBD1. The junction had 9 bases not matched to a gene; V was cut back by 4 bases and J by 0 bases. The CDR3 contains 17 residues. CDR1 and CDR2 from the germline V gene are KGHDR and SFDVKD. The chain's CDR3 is CATSDPGDSRSTDTQYF. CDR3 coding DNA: TGTGCCACCAGTGACCCAGGGGACAGCCGAAGCACAGATACGCAGTATTTT.

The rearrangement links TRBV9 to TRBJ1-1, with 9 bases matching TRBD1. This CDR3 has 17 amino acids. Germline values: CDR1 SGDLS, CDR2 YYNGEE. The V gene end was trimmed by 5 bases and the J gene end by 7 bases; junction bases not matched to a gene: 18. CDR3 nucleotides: TGTGCCAGCAGTGCTGAGGGGACAGGGATTTTAAGGGGTGAAGCTTTCTTT. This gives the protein CASSAEGTGILRGEAFF.

The CDR3 bases are TGTGCCTGGAGTGCGCAACAGGGGGCTGGGCAGTACTTC. Translating gives CAWSAQQGAGQYF. V and J are TRBV30 and TRBJ2-7; 9 positions agree with TRBD1. The germline gives CDR1 GTSNPN, CDR2 SVGIG (reference sequence). This CDR3 has 13 amino acids. Germline trimming cut 1 base from V and 9 bases from J; bases unmatched to any gene: 7.

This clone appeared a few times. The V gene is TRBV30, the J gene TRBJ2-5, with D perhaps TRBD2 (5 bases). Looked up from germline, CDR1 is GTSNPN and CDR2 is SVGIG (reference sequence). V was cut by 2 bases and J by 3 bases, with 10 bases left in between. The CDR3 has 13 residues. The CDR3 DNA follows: TGTGCCTGGAGTCAGACCGGGGAAGAGACCCAGTACTTC. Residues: CAWSQTGEETQYF.

As DNA, the CDR3 is TGTGCCAGCTCATTGCGGGGGTACCAAGAGACCCAGTACTTC. Translating gives CASSLRGYQETQYF. This rearrangement joins TRBV18 to TRBJ2-5; 7 bases agree with TRBD2. CDR1 is KGHSH and CDR2 is LQKENI in the germline V gene. Trimming took 5 bases from V and 0 from J; bases not matched to a gene: 3. The CDR3 consists of 14 residues.

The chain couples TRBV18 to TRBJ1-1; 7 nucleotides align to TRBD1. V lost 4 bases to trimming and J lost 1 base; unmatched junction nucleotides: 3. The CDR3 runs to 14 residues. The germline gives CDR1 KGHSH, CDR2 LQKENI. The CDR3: CASSRGTANTEAFF. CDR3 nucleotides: TGTGCCAGCTCACGAGGGACAGCGAACACTGAAGCTTTCTTT. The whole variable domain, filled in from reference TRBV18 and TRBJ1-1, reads NAGVMQNPRHLVRRRGQEARLRCSPMKGHSHVYWYRQLPEEGLKFMVYLQKENIIDESGMPKERFSAEFPKEGPSILRIQQVVRGDSAAYFCASSRGTANTEAFFGQGTRLTVV.

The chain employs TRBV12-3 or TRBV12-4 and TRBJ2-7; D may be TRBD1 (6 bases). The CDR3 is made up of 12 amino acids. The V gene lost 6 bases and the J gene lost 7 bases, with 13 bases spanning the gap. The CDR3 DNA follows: TGTGCCAGCAGAATACAGGGAGAAGAGCAGTACTTC. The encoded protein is CASRIQGEEQYF.